The clone carrying this T cell receptor (beta chain) was seen a few times. Its target is not known. This record comes from a study of CD8 T cells in ankylosing spondylitis. Regarding the study as a whole: What appeared characteristic of ankylosing spondylitis blood was a TCR beta motif of eight or nine highly homologous variants. Earlier literature documents some of the motif variants in reactive arthritis synovial fluid and blood. Matched synovial fluid from ankylosing spondylitis patients was reported to be enriched for disease-linked clones.

Germline V gives CDR1 SGHRS, CDR2 YFSETQ. V lost 4 bases and J lost 3; bases outside the gene matches: 4. The length of the CDR3 is 13 residues. A quantitative 5'-RACE method, one with molecular barcodes, was used to make TCR beta libraries. Using its own MiXCR run on the 5' RACE reads, TCRdb lists one record per CDR3 protein. Among 200,000 to 300,000 distinct CDR3 sequences listed, 30% to 40% were seen once. The chain has TRBV5-1 and TRBJ2-7; 7 bases are shared with TRBD1. Sequences were obtained from blood, either unsorted or a sorted T cell fraction (not recorded which). The TCR sequence derives from a male donor with ankylosing spondylitis or in good health (not recorded which). CDR3 loop: CASSETGSYEQYF. The CDR3 DNA is TGCGCCAGCAGCGAGACAGGGAGCTACGAGCAGTACTTC. Based on the CDR3 plus reference TRBV5-1 and TRBJ2-7, the full variable domain is KAGVTQTPRYLIKTRGQQVTLSCSPISGHRSVSWYQQTPGQGLQFLFEYFSETQRNKGNFPGRFSGRQFSNSRSEMNVSTLELGDSALYLCASSETGSYEQYFGPGTRLTVT.